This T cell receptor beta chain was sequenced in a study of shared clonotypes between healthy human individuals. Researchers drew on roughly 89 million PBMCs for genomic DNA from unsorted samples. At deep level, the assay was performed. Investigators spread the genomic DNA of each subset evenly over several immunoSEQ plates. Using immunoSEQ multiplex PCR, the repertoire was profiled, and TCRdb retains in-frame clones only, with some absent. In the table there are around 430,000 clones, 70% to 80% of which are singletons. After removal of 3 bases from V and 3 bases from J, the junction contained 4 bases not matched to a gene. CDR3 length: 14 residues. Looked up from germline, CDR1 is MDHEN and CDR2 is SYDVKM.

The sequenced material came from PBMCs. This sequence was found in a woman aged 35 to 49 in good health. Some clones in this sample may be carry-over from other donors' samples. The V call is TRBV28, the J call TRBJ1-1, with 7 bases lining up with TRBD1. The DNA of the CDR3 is TGTGCCAGCAGTTTGCCAGGGGGGTACACTGAAGCTTTCTTT. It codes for CASSLPGGYTEAFF.